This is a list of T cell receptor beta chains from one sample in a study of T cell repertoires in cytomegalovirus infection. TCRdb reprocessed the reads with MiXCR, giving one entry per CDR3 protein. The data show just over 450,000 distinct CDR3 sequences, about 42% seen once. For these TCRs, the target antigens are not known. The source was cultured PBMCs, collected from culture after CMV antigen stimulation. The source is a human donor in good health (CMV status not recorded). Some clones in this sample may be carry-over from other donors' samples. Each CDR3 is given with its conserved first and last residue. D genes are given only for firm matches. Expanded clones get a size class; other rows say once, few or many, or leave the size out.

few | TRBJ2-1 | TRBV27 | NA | CASSPSKAFGGDEQFF | TGTGCCAGCAGTCCCTCGAAGGCCTTCGGGGGCGATGAGCAGTTCTTC
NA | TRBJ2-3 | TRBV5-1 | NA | CASSLAAISPDTQYF | TGCGCCAGCAGCTTGGCGGCTATCTCCCCCGATACGCAGTATTTT
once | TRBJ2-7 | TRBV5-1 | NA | CASRPGAAPAYEQYF | TGCGCCAGCAGACCCGGGGCCGCCCCGGCCTACGAGCAGTACTTC
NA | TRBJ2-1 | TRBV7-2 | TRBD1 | CASSLRQGAYNEQFF | TGTGCCAGCAGCTTAAGACAGGGGGCGTACAATGAGCAGTTCTTC
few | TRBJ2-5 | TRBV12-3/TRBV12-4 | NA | CASSLRTAETQYF | TGTGCCAGCAGCCTAAGGACTGCGGAGACCCAGTACTTC
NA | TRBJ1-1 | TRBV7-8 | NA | CASSLAMGANTEAFF | TGTGCCAGCAGCTTAGCTATGGGGGCGAACACTGAAGCTTTCTTT
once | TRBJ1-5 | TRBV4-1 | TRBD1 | CASSHDRQGSYSNQPLHF | TGCGCCAGCAGCCACGATAGACAGGGATCATATAGCAATCAGCCCCTGCATTTT
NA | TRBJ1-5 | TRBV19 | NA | CASTPGHPRDQPQHF | TGTGCCAGTACCCCGGGACACCCTAGGGATCAGCCCCAGCATTTT
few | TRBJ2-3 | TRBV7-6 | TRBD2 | CASSFGTSGSSGADTQYF | TGTGCCAGCAGCTTTGGGACTAGCGGGAGTAGTGGCGCAGATACGCAGTATTTT
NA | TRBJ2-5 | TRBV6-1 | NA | CASSTSFSRRETQYF | TGTGCCAGCAGCACTAGCTTCTCTAGGCGTGAGACCCAGTACTTC
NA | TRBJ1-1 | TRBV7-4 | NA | CASSRLGLLTEAFF | TGTGCCAGCAGCAGACTCGGCCTACTCACTGAAGCTTTCTTT
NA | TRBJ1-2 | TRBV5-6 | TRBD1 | CASRRDSYGYTF | TGTGCCAGCAGGCGGGACAGCTATGGCTACACCTTC
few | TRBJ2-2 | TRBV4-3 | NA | CASSTSRDTGELFF | TGCGCCAGCAGTACTTCTAGGGACACCGGGGAGCTGTTTTTT
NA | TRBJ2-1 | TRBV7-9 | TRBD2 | CASSAPLAGGYNEQFF | TGTGCCAGCAGCGCCCCACTAGCGGGAGGGTACAATGAGCAGTTCTTC
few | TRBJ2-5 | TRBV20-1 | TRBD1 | CSARDPDRGYQETQYF | TGCAGTGCTAGAGATCCGGACAGGGGTTATCAAGAGACCCAGTACTTC
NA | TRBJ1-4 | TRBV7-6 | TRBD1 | CASSRTGGSVKLFF | TGTGCCAGCAGCCGGACAGGGGGCTCGGTAAAACTGTTTTTT
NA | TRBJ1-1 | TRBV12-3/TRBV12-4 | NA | CASSPTRVAEAFF | TGTGCCAGCAGCCCAACCAGGGTAGCTGAAGCTTTCTTT
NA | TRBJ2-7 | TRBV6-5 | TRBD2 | CASRAGAYEQYF | TGTGCCAGCCGGGCGGGGGCCTACGAGCAGTACTTC
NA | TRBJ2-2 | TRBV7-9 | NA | CASSHTRGELFF | TGTGCCAGCAGCCATACCCGCGGGGAGCTGTTTTTT
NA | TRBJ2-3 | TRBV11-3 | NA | CASSLNGNTDTQYF | TGTGCCAGCAGCTTAAACGGGAACACAGATACGCAGTATTTT